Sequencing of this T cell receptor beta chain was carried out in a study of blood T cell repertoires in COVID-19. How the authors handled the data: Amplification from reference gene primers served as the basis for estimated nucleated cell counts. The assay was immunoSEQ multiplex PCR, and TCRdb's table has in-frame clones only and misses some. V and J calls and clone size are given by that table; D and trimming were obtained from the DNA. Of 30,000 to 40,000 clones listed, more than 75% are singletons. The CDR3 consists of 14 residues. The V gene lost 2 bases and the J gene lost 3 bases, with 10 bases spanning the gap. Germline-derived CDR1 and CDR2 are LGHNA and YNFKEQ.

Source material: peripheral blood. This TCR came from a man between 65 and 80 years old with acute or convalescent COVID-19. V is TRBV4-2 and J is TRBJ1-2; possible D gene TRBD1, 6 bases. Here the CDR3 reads CASSQTGQDYGYTF. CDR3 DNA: TGTGCCAGCAGCCAAACAGGGCAGGACTATGGCTACACCTTC.